This T cell receptor beta chain was observed in a study of T cell responses to AZD1222 COVID-19 vaccine. The study, taken as a whole, reports: Of spike-specific TCRs, nearly half reportedly target regions left unmutated in variants.

The ends were cut back, 5 bases at V and 4 bases at J, with 11 bases in the middle. Germline CDR1 is SGHTA and CDR2 is FQGTGA. This CDR3 contains 13 residues. Using immunoSEQ multiplex PCR, the repertoire was profiled, and TCRdb retains in-frame clones only, with some absent. The table has approximately 130,000 clones, nearly 95% seen once; the top ten hold about 0.91%. Worth noting for this clone: Antigen unknown.

This receptor was taken from an adult in good health. The sample here was peripheral blood, taken on day 0 of AZD1222 vaccination. The chain uses TRBV7-3 and TRBJ1-2; D remains unclear. Here the CDR3 DNA reads TGTGCCAGCAGCCTTTACAACGGCTATGGCTACACCTTC. Translation: CASSLYNGYGYTF.